This is a list of T cell receptor beta chains from one sample in a study of cytomegalovirus exposure and HLA in healthy donors. Generated by immunoSEQ multiplex PCR, the TCRdb table keeps only in-frame clones and is missing some. The repertoire has some 38,000 clones, about 70% of them found once; the top ten carry 3.5% to 4%. The specimen sequenced was PBMCs. The receptors stem from a man between 40 and 49 years old in good health and CMV-seronegative. Each CDR3 is given with its conserved first and last residue. A D gene is named only where the DNA matches it firmly. Part of the rows lack a size; the others show once, few, many or a class for expanded clones.

TRBJ1-5 | - | TRBV7-8 | - | CASSSAGGESSQHF | TGTGCCAGCAGCTCCGCGGGGGGTGAGTCGTCCCAGCATTTT
TRBJ2-1 | - | TRBV2 | - | CASSTEQYNEQFF | TGTGCCAGCAGCACAGAACAGTACAATGAGCAGTTCTTC
TRBJ1-2 | TRBD1 | TRBV7-8 | - | CASSSAGGGYTF | TGTGCCAGCAGCTCCGCAGGGGGGGGCTACACCTTC
TRBJ1-5 | TRBD1 | TRBV30 | once | CAWSGQGVLGNQPQHF | TGTGCCTGGTCGGGACAGGGGGTGTTGGGCAATCAGCCCCAGCATTTT
TRBJ2-2 | - | TRBV10-3 | - | CAISSTGQTNTGELFF | TGTGCCATCAGCTCCACCGGACAGACGAACACCGGGGAGCTGTTTTTT
TRBJ2-3 | - | TRBV5-1 | once | CASGALASTDTQYF | TGCGCCAGCGGGGCCCTAGCGAGCACAGATACGCAGTATTTT
TRBJ2-7 | - | TRBV14 | few | CASSPTQREQYF | TGTGCCAGCAGCCCGACGCAGAGGGAGCAGTACTTC
TRBJ1-2 | TRBD1 | TRBV11-2 | few | CASSRDRAYGYTF | TGTGCCAGCAGCCGTGACAGGGCCTATGGCTACACCTTC
TRBJ2-1 | TRBD1 | TRBV5-4 | - | CASSFGQESYNEQFF | TGTGCCAGCAGCTTCGGACAGGAATCCTACAATGAGCAGTTCTTC
TRBJ2-1 | TRBD2 | TRBV29-1 | few | CSVEEGLAGAYNEQFF | TGCAGCGTTGAAGAAGGGCTAGCGGGGGCCTACAATGAGCAGTTCTTC
TRBJ1-1 | - | TRBV4-1 | - | CASSSGRGLRYGEAFF | TGCGCCAGCAGCTCCGGGAGGGGTCTGAGGTACGGTGAAGCTTTCTTT
TRBJ2-7 | - | TRBV7-9 | - | CASSLYGREIPYEQYF | TGTGCCAGCAGCTTATATGGCAGGGAAATCCCCTACGAGCAGTACTTC
TRBJ1-5 | - | TRBV2 | - | CASREPGSGNQPQHF | TGTGCCAGCAGGGAGCCAGGGTCGGGCAATCAGCCCCAGCATTTT
TRBJ1-2 | - | TRBV19 | few | CASRLSGQAYGYTF | TGTGCCAGTAGGCTATCGGGACAAGCCTATGGCTACACCTTC
TRBJ1-2 | - | TRBV30 | few | CASLKGPLEGYTF | TGTGCCTCCCTTAAGGGGCCCCTGGAGGGCTACACCTTC
TRBJ2-5 | TRBD2 | TRBV5-4 | once | CASSWGLAGVRETQYF | TGTGCCAGCAGCTGGGGGCTAGCGGGGGTTAGAGAGACCCAGTACTTC
TRBJ1-6 | - | TRBV27 | - | CASTRGFNSPLHF | TGTGCCAGCACCCGAGGGTTTAATTCACCCCTCCACTTT
TRBJ1-1 | TRBD1 | TRBV5-1 | - | CASSQQGAANTEAFF | TGCGCCAGCAGCCAACAGGGGGCAGCGAACACTGAAGCTTTCTTT
TRBJ2-5 | - | TRBV7-6 | - | CASSLAKLAGETQYF | TGTGCCAGCAGCTTAGCGAAACTAGCTGGGGAGACCCAGTACTTC
TRBJ2-1 | - | TRBV9 | few | CASSVAERKLYNEQFF | TGTGCCAGCAGCGTAGCCGAGCGGAAGCTCTACAATGAGCAGTTCTTC
TRBJ2-3 | - | TRBV9 | medium-sized | CASSVAEGLDITDTQYF | TGTGCCAGCAGCGTAGCCGAGGGACTCGATATCACAGATACGCAGTATTTT
TRBJ2-2 | TRBD1 | TRBV5-4 | - | CASSPSTGTGRNTGELFF | TGTGCCAGCAGCCCAAGTACCGGGACAGGGAGGAACACCGGGGAGCTGTTTTTT
TRBJ2-2 | TRBD2 | TRBV4-2 | - | CASSQVGGGYAGELFF | TGTGCCAGCAGCCAAGTGGGCGGGGGATACGCCGGGGAGCTGTTTTTT
TRBJ1-2 | TRBD1 | TRBV28 | - | CASTGTVYGYTF | TGTGCCAGCACTGGGACAGTCTATGGCTACACCTTC
TRBJ1-2 | - | TRBV19 | - | CASSPTGTQTFGGYTF | TGTGCCAGTAGTCCTACCGGGACACAAACTTTTGGAGGCTACACCTTC
TRBJ1-6 | - | TRBV5-1 | - | CASSGAGGYNSPLHF | TGCGCCAGCAGCGGGGCGGGGGGGTATAATTCACCCCTCCACTTT
TRBJ1-1 | - | TRBV18 | - | CASKTNGGRDTEAFF | TGTGCCAGCAAAACAAACGGGGGTCGGGATACTGAAGCTTTCTTT
TRBJ2-7 | TRBD1 | TRBV29-1 | - | CSVESGQGSYEQYF | TGCAGCGTTGAGTCCGGACAGGGGTCCTACGAGCAGTACTTC
TRBJ2-3 | - | TRBV6-1 | - | CASRETGTSTDTQYF | TGTGCCAGCAGAGAGACAGGGACTAGCACAGATACGCAGTATTTT
TRBJ1-1 | - | TRBV5-1 | - | CASSFDTDSRAEAFF | TGCGCCAGCAGCTTTGATACAGACAGTAGGGCTGAAGCTTTCTTT
TRBJ2-7 | - | TRBV7-9 | - | CASSLDREINEQYF | TGTGCCAGCAGCTTAGACCGGGAGATAAACGAGCAGTACTTC
TRBJ2-3 | - | TRBV29-1 | - | CSVSMSSGADTQYF | TGCAGCGTGTCGATGTCGTCAGGGGCAGATACGCAGTATTTT
TRBJ1-5 | TRBD1 | TRBV10-3 | - | CAISESAGGVGNQPQHF | TGTGCCATCAGTGAGTCAGCAGGGGGCGTTGGCAATCAGCCCCAGCATTTT
TRBJ2-1 | TRBD2 | TRBV11-2 | - | CASSLAYGYERGGFEQFF | TGTGCCAGCAGCTTAGCTTATGGGTACGAGCGGGGGGGATTTGAGCAGTTCTTC
TRBJ2-1 | TRBD1 | TRBV4-3 | - | CASTATPTGANNEQFF | TGCGCCAGCACAGCCACCCCGACAGGGGCAAACAATGAGCAGTTCTTC
TRBJ2-5 | TRBD2 | TRBV7-2 | - | CASSPGLAGGPSVETQYF | TGTGCCAGCAGCCCGGGACTAGCGGGGGGGCCGTCTGTCGAGACCCAGTACTTC
TRBJ2-6 | - | TRBV4-2 | - | CASSAGQNSGANVLTF | TGTGCCAGCAGCGCTGGACAGAACTCTGGGGCCAACGTCCTGACTTTC
TRBJ2-5 | - | TRBV5-6 | - | CASSEVVQETQYF | TGTGCCAGCAGTGAGGTGGTACAAGAGACCCAGTACTTC
TRBJ1-1 | - | TRBV6-1 | - | CASSETGIAEAFF | TGTGCCAGCAGTGAAACAGGGATTGCTGAAGCTTTCTTT
TRBJ2-3 | TRBD2 | TRBV2 | few | CASSDLGLAGTDTQYF | TGTGCCAGCAGTGACTTGGGACTAGCGGGCACAGATACGCAGTATTTT